This TCR beta chain is drawn from a study of blood T cells in healthy people across ages. Healthy Caucasians from Russia aged roughly 6 to 90 served as donors. Through a sample-barcoded 5' primer and a J-beta primer mix, a second PCR was run for roughly 7 to 11 cycles. TCRdb ran MiXCR on the 5' RACE reads and lists one entry per CDR3 protein. Of about 570,000 distinct CDR3 sequences listed, about 26% are singletons. CDR3 length equals 15 residues. Looked up from germline, CDR1 is SGDLS and CDR2 is YYNGEE. The ends were cut back, 0 bases at V and 5 bases at J, with 12 bases in the middle. V and J are TRBV9 and TRBJ2-1; a weak D match, TRBD1 (6 bases). This sequence originates from a woman in her 70s in good health. The sample consisted of blood. The DNA of the CDR3 is TGTGCCAGCAGCGTAGCCCCCGGACAGAACAATGAGCAGTTCTTC. Amino acids: CASSVAPGQNNEQFF. The full variable domain, with the rest looked up from reference TRBV9 and TRBJ2-1, is DSGVTQTPKHLITATGQRVTLRCSPRSGDLSVYWYQQSLDQGLQFLIQYYNGEERAKGNILERFSAQQFPDLHSELNLSSLELGDSALYFCASSVAPGQNNEQFFGPGTRLTVL.